This record concerns one TCR beta chain sequence. Its antigen is not identified. Reliance was placed on clinical symptoms, serum thyroxine, TRAb, thyroid ultrasound and orbital computed tomography for diagnosis. V was pared by 5 bases and J by 3 bases, with 10 bases between. Germline V gene data show CDR1 as SGHTA and CDR2 as FQGNSA. The CDR3 contains 14 residues. Using RNA transcripts, the TCR beta CDR3 regions were amplified. HTBI-primed RT-PCR formed the first round, and a multiplex PCR formed the second. One entry per CDR3 protein, called by TCRdb with MiXCR from the multiplex PCR reads. In the table there are hundreds of thousands of distinct CDR3 sequences, 45% to 55% of which are singletons. This specimen comes from a study of Graves' ophthalmopathy and Graves' hyperthyroidism. Study in general: Peripheral blood was gathered at first diagnosis, ahead of any treatment whatsoever. Study outcomes and limitations: Blood also contained most of the expanded thyroid clonotypes above 0.001 frequency.

The sample was peripheral blood. The V call is TRBV7-2, the J call TRBJ1-4, with a possible D match to TRBD1 (5 bases). The sequence was obtained from an adult man with Graves' ophthalmopathy. CDR3 residues: CASSQTGPNEKLFF. For the CDR3, the DNA is TGTGCCAGCAGCCAAACGGGACCTAATGAAAAACTGTTTTTT.